The entry below describes one T cell receptor (beta chain). Its antigen is not known. The sample comes from a study of T cell clonotyping in hematopoietic cell transplantation. Clones were read by immunoSEQ multiplex PCR, and TCRdb kept only the in-frame ones, dropping some. This table holds 15,000 or so clones, over 50% found once. Points from the study as a whole: Graft donor and pretransplant recipient Inverse Simpson Index values predicted broader posttransplant TCR diversity. CD4 and CD8 repertoire contributions could not be separated without sorting.

Blood collection times were about day -28 and days 30, 100, 180 posttransplant. The specimen comprised PBMCs, sampled 30 days after allogeneic stem cell transplant. The TCR was taken from a male patient in his fifties who had an allogeneic stem cell transplant from an unrelated donor, so T cells may come from the graft donor. Some clones in this sample may be carry-over from other donors' samples.

CDR3 protein: CASSGEVGYTF. CDR3 DNA: TGTGCCAGCAGTGGAGAAGTTGGCTACACCTTC. The V and J genes are TRBV28 and TRBJ1-2; D uncertain. CDR1 MDHEN and CDR2 SYDVKM come from the germline V gene. V lost 5 bases to trimming and J lost 7 bases, with 8 bases between them. This CDR3 has 11 amino acids.